This T cell receptor (beta chain) originates from a study of T cell repertoires in cytomegalovirus infection (dated by TCRdb to between 2018 and 2021). Broadly, across the study: Recently identified HLA-C-restricted CMV epitopes, whose presentation resists viral immunomodulation, were targeted by peptide stimulations together with well-studied HLA-B-restricted epitopes. Donor HLA type was relevant to the analysis, as public TCR beta signatures indicated carriage of CMV infection together with the matching HLA type. What the work shows at the level of the full study, not this receptor alone: Cumulative frequency of public TCR beta family members discriminated carriers of CMV infection plus the relevant HLA type in this cohort and an independent approximately 340-donor cohort. The ex vivo response was dominated by HLA-C-restricted CMV-specific TCR beta clonotypes, which also provided the single most frequent clonotype in two of eight donors.

Looking up the germline V gene yields CDR1 MDHEN and CDR2 SYDVKM. Relative to germline, V is missing 7 bases and J is missing 4 bases, with 17 bases of the junction outside any gene match. Its CDR3 holds 19 amino acids, cysteine through phenylalanine. Of all the DNA, just the CDR3 is kept, 57 bases in frame from base 1. Sequenced on an Illumina HiSeq 1500. Through fastp at Q25 and MiXCR, TCRdb rebuilt clones from the public reads, retaining in-frame beta chains. Every CDR3 protein is listed once, alongside the most common genes and DNA of its rows. For this sample the table gives about 110,000 distinct CDR3 sequences, of which roughly 31% were detected only once. The ten largest make up 41% of the sample. The sample's treatment or condition, from its label and the paper: in vitro stimulation with specific CMV peptide epitopes to enrich CMV-specific T cells. This clonotype has only a few counts. Its specific antigen is unknown. Per-base quality was not reported, and no clone a single base away is much larger than it.

This material consisted of CD8+ T cells from cultured PBMCs, taken from culture after CMV antigen stimulation. The sequence joins TRBV28 to TRBJ2-1; the central 12 bases match TRBD2. The receptor's source is a human donor in good health (CMV status not recorded). Some clones in this sample may be carry-over from other donors' samples. The DNA sequence is as follows: TGTGCCAGCACAAGAAGGCAGACTAGCGGGGGCCGGCGGTACAATGAGCAGTTCTTC. It translates as CASTRRQTSGGRRYNEQFF.